The rows below give T cell receptor beta chains drawn from one sample of a study of cytomegalovirus exposure and HLA in healthy donors. The table came from immunoSEQ multiplex PCR; TCRdb's copy has only in-frame clones and leaves some out. This table has around 150,000 clones, 70% to 90% appearing once. Sample: PBMCs. These receptors all stem from a man aged 18 to 35 in good health and CMV-seropositive. Each CDR3 is given without its conserved first and last residue.

v_gene	j_gene	CDR3aa
TRBV11-2	TRBJ2-4	ASSDRVGGGTWY
TRBV7-6	TRBJ1-6	ASSTRQNSPLH
TRBV29-1	TRBJ2-1	SAVGRRGGSSYNEQF
TRBV7-2	TRBJ2-7	ASSSATGRVAYEQY
TRBV7-9	.	ASSRTTGANEQY
TRBV9	TRBJ2-1	ASSPGGPNEQF
TRBV9	TRBJ2-5	ASSVEGLAGLRGETQY
TRBV9	TRBJ2-7	ASSVTSGGSYEQY
TRBV6-6	TRBJ1-4	ASNDWNNEKLF
TRBV30	TRBJ2-5	ACLLAGQETQY
TRBV23-1	TRBJ2-5	ASSQSAGGETQY
TRBV25-1	TRBJ2-5	ASSDDRTQETQY
TRBV6-1	TRBJ2-5	ASNPGARETQY
TRBV12-5	TRBJ2-1	ASGPPNPGDRYNEQF
TRBV2	TRBJ1-1	ASSAWGGNTEAF